The present TCR beta chain was sequenced within a study of blood T cells in healthy people across ages. Whole-study results and caveats: Shifts in expanded clonotypes may have been confounded by donor CMV status, which was unknown. A strong correlation was seen between TCR beta diversity and naive T cell percentage.

The CDR3 covers 17 residues. The V segment lost 1 base and the J segment 5 bases; nucleotides outside the gene matches: 7. Germline V lookup: CDR1 LGHNA, CDR2 YSLEER. Next came a second PCR, run for roughly 6 to 11 cycles, which used a sample-barcoded 5' primer along with a J-beta primer mix. Through a template-switch adaptor with 12 random nucleotides, each cDNA molecule received a tag. TCRdb itself ran the 5' RACE reads through MiXCR, one entry per CDR3 protein. Here the sample spans 1.5 million to 2 million distinct CDR3 sequences, around 48% being singletons. Notes on this clonotype: Its matching antigen is unknown.

In each sample, at least 6 million PBMCs were isolated. The chain combines TRBV4-3 with TRBJ2-3; TRBD2 matches at 12 bases. Sequenced: blood. The source of this sequence is a woman aged 40 to 50 in good health. The CDR3 region is CASSQAASGGAIDTQYF. For the CDR3, the DNA is TGCGCCAGCAGCCAAGCAGCTAGCGGGGGGGCGATAGATACGCAGTATTTT.